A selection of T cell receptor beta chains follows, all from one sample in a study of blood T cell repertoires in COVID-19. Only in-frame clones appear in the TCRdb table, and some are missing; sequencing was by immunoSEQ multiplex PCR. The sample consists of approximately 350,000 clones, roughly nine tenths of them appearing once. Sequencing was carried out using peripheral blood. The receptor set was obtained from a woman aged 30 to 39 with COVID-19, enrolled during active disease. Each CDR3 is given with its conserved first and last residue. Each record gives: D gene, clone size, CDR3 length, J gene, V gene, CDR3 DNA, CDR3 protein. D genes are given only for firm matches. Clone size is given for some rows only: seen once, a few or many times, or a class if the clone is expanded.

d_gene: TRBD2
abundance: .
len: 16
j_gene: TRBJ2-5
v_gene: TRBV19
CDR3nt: TGTGCCAGTAGTATTCGGGGAGCGGGATTGTTGGAGACCCAGTACTTC
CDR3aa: CASSIRGAGLLETQYF

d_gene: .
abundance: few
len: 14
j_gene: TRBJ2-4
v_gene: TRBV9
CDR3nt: TGTGCCAGCAGCGTAGGAGGGGCCAAAAACATTCAGTACTTC
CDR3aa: CASSVGGAKNIQYF

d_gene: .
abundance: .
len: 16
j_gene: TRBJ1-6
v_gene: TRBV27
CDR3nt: TGTGCCAGCCGACGATTGGGGTTGGGGAGTAATTCACCCCTCCACTTT
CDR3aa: CASRRLGLGSNSPLHF

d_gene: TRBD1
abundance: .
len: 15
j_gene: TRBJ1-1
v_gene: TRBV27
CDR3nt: TGTGCCAGCAGTCCACGGACAGGGGTATTGACTGAAGCTTTCTTT
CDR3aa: CASSPRTGVLTEAFF

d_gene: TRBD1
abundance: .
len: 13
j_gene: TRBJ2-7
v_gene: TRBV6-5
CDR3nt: TGTGCCAGCCGGACAGGGACTTTCTACGAGCAGTACTTC
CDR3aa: CASRTGTFYEQYF

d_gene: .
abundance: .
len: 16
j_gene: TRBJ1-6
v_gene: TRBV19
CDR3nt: TGTGCCAGTAGGGGCGGACAGCCCTCCTATAATTCACCCCTCCACTTT
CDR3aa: CASRGGQPSYNSPLHF

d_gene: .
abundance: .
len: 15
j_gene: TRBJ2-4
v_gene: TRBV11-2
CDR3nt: TGTGCCAGCAGCCGACAGTCCATAGCCAAAAACATTCAGTACTTC
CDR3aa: CASSRQSIAKNIQYF

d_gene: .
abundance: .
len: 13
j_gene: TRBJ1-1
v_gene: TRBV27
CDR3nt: TGTGCCAGCAGTATTACAGGGTACGCTGAAGCTTTCTTT
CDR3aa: CASSITGYAEAFF

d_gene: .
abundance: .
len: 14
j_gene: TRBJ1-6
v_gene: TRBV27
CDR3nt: TGTGCCAGCAGTTTATTCCAGGGCTCGCCACCCCTCCACTTT
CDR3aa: CASSLFQGSPPLHF

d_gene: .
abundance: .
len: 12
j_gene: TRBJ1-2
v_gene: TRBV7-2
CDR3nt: TGTGCCAGCAGCTTAGTAGCGGGGGTGGTCGCCTTC
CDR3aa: CASSLVAGVVAF

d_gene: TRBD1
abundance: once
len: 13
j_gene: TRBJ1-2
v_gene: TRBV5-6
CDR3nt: TGTGCCAGCAGCCTGGGACAGACCTATGGCTACACCTTC
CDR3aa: CASSLGQTYGYTF

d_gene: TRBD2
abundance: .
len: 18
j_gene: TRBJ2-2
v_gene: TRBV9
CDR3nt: TGTGCCAGCAGAAATACCGGGACTAGCGGGACGAACACCGGGGAGCTGTTTTTT
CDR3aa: CASRNTGTSGTNTGELFF

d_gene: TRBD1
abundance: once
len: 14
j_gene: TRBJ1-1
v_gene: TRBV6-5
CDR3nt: TGTGCCAGCAGTTTGTCCTACAGGGGTACTGAAGCTTTCTTT
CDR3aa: CASSLSYRGTEAFF

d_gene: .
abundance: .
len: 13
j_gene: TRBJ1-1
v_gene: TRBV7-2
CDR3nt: TGTGCCAGCAGCCCACGCGGGGCGCGTGAAGCTTTCTTT
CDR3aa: CASSPRGAREAFF

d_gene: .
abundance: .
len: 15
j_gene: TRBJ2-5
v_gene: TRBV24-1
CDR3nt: TGTGCCACCAGTGATGGGGCGGACAACCAAGAGACCCAGTACTTC
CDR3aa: CATSDGADNQETQYF

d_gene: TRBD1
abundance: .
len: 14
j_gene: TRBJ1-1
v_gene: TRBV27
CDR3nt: TGTGCCAGCAGGTCGGGACAGGGACTAACTGAAGCTTTCTTT
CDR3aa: CASRSGQGLTEAFF

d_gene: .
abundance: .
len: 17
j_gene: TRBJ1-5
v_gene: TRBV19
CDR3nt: TGTGCCAGTAGTATAGCCCCCTCGGGAGTCCTGGGCCAGCCCCAGCATTTT
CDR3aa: CASSIAPSGVLGQPQHF

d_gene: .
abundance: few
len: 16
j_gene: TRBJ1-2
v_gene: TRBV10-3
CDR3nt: TGTGCCATCTGGGGATTCCGGGACAACCACTCCTATGGCTACACCTTC
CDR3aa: CAIWGFRDNHSYGYTF

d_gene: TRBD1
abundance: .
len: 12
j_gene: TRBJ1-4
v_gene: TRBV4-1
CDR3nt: TGCGCCGTGGGCAGGGGGGATGAAAAACTGTTTTTT
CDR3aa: CAVGRGDEKLFF

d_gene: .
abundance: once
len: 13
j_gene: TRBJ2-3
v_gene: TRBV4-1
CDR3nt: TGCGCCAGCAGCCAAGTGAGGCAAGAGGCGCAGTATTTT
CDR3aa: CASSQVRQEAQYF

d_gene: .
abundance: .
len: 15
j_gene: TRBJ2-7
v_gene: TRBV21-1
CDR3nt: TGTGCCAGCAGCAAATCCCAACCGAGTTCCTACGAGCAGTACTTC
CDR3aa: CASSKSQPSSYEQYF

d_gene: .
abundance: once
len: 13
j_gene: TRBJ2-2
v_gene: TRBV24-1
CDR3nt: TGTGCCACCAGGAAGCGGGTGGCCGGGGAGCTGTTTTTT
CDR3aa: CATRKRVAGELFF

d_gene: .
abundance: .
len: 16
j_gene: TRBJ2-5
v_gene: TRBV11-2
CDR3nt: TGTGCCAGCAGCTTAGTAGGAGGCTACAGGGAAGAGACCCAGTACTTC
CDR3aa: CASSLVGGYREETQYF

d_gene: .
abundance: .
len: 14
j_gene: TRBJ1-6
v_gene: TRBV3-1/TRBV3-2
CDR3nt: TGTGCCAGCAGCCTATCCTCCTATAATTCACCCCTCCACTTT
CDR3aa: CASSLSSYNSPLHF

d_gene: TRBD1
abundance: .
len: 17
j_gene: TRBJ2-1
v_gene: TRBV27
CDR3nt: TGTGCCAGCAGTGATCGGACAGGGTCGTACCTCTACAATGAGCAGTTCTTC
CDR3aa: CASSDRTGSYLYNEQFF

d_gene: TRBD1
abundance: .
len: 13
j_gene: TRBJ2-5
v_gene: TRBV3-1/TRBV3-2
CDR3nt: TGTGCCAGCCACCGACAGGGGGGAGAGACCCAGTACTTC
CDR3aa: CASHRQGGETQYF

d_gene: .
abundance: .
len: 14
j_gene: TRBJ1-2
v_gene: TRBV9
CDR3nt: TGTGCCAGCAGCGTAGCAGGGGATGCCTATGGCTACACCTTC
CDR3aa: CASSVAGDAYGYTF

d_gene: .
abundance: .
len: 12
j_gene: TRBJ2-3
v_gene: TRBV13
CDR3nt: TGTGCCAGCAGCCAATTGACAGATACGCAGTATTTT
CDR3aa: CASSQLTDTQYF

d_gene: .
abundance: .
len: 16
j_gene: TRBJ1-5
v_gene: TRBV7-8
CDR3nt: TGTGCCAGCAGCTCCCACCGGACACGGTTTAATCAGCCCCAGCATTTT
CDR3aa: CASSSHRTRFNQPQHF

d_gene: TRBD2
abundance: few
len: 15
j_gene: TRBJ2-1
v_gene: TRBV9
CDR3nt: TGTGCCAGCAGCGTAGAAGCGGGGGGCTACAATGAGCAGTTCTTC
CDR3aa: CASSVEAGGYNEQFF

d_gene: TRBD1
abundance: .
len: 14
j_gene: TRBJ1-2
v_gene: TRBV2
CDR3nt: TGTGCCAGCAGGAAGGGACAGGGGGGATCTGGCTACACCTTC
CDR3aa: CASRKGQGGSGYTF

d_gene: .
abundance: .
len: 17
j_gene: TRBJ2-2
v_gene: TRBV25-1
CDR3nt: TGTGCCAGCAGCCCCCCGGGACTCAAGAAATTCACCGGGGAGCTGTTTTTT
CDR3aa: CASSPPGLKKFTGELFF

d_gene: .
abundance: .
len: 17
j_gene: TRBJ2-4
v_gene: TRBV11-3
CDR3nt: TGTGCCAGCAGCCCATACGGGGCAGGGGAAGGCAAAAACATTCAGTACTTC
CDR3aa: CASSPYGAGEGKNIQYF

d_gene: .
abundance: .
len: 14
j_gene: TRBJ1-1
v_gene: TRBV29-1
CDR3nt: TGCAGCGTGCGTATTAGCAGGGCGTTCACTGAAGCTTTCTTT
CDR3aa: CSVRISRAFTEAFF

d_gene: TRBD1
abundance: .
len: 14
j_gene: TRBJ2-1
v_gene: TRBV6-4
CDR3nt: TGTGCCAGCAGTGATTCCGGGACAGGGGACGAGCAGTTCTTC
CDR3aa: CASSDSGTGDEQFF

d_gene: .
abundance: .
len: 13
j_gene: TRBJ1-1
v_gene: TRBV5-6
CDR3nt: TGTGCCAGCAGGGGCTCTGCGGGCACTGAAGCTTTCTTT
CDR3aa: CASRGSAGTEAFF

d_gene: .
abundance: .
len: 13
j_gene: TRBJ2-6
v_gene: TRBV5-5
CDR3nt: TGTGCCAGCAGCTACCCAGAGGGCGGCGTCCTGACTTTC
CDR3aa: CASSYPEGGVLTF

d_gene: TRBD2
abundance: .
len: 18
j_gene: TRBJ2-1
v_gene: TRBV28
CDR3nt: TGTGCCAGCAGTTCGGGACCCAGCGGGAGACCTCGGGAAAATGAGCAGTTCTTC
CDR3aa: CASSSGPSGRPRENEQFF

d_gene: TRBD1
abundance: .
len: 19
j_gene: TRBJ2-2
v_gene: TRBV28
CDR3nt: TGTGCCAGCAGTTTATCAAACAGGGGCGCAATCGGGAACACCGGGGAGCTGTTTTTT
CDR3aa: CASSLSNRGAIGNTGELFF

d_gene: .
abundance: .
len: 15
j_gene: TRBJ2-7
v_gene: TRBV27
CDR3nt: TGTGCCAGCAGTTTATTAGCCCAGGGCCCCTACGAGCAGTACTTC
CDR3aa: CASSLLAQGPYEQYF

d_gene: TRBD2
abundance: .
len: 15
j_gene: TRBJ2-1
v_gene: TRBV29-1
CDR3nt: TGCAGCGTTGATATGCTAGCGGAGACCTACAATGAGCAGTTCTTC
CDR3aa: CSVDMLAETYNEQFF

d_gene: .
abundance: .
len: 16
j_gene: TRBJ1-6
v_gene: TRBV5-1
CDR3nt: TGCGCCAGCAGCTTGGCGGTCCTCCCGGTAAATTCACCCCTCCACTTT
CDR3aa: CASSLAVLPVNSPLHF

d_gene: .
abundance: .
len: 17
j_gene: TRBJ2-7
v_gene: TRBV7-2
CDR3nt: TGTGCCAGCAGCCCGACCCAGCACGGGGTCCTCTCCTACGAGCAGTACTTC
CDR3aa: CASSPTQHGVLSYEQYF

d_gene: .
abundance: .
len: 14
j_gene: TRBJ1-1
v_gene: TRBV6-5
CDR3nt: TGTGCCAGCAGCCACCTTCGAGGGAACACTGAAGCTTTCTTT
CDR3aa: CASSHLRGNTEAFF

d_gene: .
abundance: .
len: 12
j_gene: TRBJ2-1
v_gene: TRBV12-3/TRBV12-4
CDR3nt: TGTGCCAGCAGTTTAGGCCAGTACGAGCAGTTCTTC
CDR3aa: CASSLGQYEQFF

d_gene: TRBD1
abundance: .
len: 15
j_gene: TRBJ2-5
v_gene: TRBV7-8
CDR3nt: TGTGCCAGCAGCTTTAATGACAGGGGGCAAGAGACCCAGTACTTC
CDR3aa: CASSFNDRGQETQYF

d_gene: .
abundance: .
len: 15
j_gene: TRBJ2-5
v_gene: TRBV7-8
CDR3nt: TGTGCCAGCAGCTTAGGAATGACTAGACAAGAGACCCAGTACTTC
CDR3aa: CASSLGMTRQETQYF

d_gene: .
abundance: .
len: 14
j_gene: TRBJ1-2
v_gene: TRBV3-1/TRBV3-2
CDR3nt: TGTGCCAGCAGCCGACAAGGCCCTCCTAATGGCTACACCTTC
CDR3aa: CASSRQGPPNGYTF

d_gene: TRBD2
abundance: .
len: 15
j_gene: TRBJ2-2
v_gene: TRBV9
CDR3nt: TGTGCCAGCAGCCCCCGGACTAGCGGGGCCGGGGAGCTGTTTTTT
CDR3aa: CASSPRTSGAGELFF

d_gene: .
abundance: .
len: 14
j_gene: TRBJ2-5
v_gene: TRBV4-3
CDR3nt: TGCGCCAGCAGCCAAGGACGGGGGCAAGAGACCCAGTACTTC
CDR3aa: CASSQGRGQETQYF

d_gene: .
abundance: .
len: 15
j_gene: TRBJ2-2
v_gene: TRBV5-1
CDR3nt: TGCGCCAGCAGCTTGGAGGCGGGGAACACCGGGGAGCTGTTTTTT
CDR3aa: CASSLEAGNTGELFF

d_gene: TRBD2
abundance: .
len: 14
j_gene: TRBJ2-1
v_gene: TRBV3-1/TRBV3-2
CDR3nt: TGTGCCAGCAGCCCTAGCGGCCCTGGCAATGAGCAGTTCTTC
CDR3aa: CASSPSGPGNEQFF

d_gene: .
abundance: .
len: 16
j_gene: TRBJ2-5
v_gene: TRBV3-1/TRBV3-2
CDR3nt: TGTGCCAGCAGCCAAGGGTGGGCCGGGGGACCAGAGACCCAGTACTTC
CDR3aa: CASSQGWAGGPETQYF

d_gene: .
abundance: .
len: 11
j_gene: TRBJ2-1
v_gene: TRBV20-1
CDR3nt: TGCAGTGGCGGTTCCTACAATGAGCAGTTCTTC
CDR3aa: CSGGSYNEQFF

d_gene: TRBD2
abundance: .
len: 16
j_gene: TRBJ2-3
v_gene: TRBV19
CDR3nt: TGTGCCAGTAGTATGCTCCGCGGGAGGACCACAGATACGCAGTATTTT
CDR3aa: CASSMLRGRTTDTQYF

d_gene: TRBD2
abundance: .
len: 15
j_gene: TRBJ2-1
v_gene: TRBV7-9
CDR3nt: TGTGCCAGCAGCTTATTCGGCGGGGAGGGAAATGAGCAGTTCTTC
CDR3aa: CASSLFGGEGNEQFF

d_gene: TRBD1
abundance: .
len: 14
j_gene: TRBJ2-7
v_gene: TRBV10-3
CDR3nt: TGTGCCATCAGTGAGCTGGACAGGGCATACGAGCAGTACTTC
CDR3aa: CAISELDRAYEQYF

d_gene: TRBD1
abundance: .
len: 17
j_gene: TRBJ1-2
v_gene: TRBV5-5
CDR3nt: TGTGCCAGCAGCTTGACCCACCGGCAGGGGGAGTATCCTGGCTACACCTTC
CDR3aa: CASSLTHRQGEYPGYTF

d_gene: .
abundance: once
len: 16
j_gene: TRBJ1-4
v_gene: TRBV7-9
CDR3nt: TGTGCCAGCAGCTTAGTCACCGGGACACGGATTGAAAAACTGTTTTTT
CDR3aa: CASSLVTGTRIEKLFF

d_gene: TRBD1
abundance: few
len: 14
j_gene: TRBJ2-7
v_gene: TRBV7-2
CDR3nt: TGTGCCAGCGCCGGGACAGGGAGCTCCTACGAGCAGTACTTC
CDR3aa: CASAGTGSSYEQYF